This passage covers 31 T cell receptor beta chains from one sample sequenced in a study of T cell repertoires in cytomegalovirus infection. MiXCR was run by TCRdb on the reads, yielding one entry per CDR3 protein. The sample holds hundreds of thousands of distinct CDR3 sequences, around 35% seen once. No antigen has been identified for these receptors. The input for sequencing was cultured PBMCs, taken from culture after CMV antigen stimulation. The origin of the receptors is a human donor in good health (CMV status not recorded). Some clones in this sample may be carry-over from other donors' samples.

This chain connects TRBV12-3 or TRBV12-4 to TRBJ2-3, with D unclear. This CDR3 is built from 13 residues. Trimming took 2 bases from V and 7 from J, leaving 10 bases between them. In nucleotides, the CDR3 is TGTGCCAGCAGTTTATCCCCAAGGTATACGCAGTATTTT. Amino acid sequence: CASSLSPRYTQYF.

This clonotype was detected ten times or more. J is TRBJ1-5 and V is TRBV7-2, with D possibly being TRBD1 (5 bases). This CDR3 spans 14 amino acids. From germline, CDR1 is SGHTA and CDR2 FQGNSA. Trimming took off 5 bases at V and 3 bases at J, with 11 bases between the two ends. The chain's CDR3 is CASSPRQINQPQHF. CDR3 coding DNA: TGTGCCAGCAGCCCCCGACAGATCAATCAGCCCCAGCATTTT.

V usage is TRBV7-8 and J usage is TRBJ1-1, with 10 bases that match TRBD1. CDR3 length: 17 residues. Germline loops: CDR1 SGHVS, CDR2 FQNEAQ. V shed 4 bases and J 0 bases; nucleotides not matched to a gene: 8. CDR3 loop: CASSSRGQGVVNTEAFF. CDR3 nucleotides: TGTGCCAGCAGCTCCCGCGGACAGGGGGTCGTGAACACTGAAGCTTTCTTT.

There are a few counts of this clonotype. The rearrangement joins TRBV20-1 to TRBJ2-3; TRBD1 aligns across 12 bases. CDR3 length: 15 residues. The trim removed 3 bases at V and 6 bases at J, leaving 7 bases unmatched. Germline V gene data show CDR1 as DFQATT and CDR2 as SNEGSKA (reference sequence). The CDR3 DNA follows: TGCAGTGCTAGGGCCGGGACAGGGGGCCTGGATACGCAGTATTTT. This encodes CSARAGTGGLDTQYF.

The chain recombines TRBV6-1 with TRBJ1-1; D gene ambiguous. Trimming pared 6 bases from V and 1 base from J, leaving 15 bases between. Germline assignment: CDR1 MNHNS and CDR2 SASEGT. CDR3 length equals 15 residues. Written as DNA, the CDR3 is TGTGCCAGCAGCGCCGCCAAAGGTTCGAACACTGAAGCTTTCTTT. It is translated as CASSAAKGSNTEAFF.

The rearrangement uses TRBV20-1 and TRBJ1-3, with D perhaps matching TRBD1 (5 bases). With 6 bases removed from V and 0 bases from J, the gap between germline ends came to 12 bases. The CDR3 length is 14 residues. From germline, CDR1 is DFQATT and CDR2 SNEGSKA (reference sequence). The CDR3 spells CSAYGQNSGNTIYF. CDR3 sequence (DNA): TGCAGTGCCTATGGACAAAACTCTGGAAACACCATATATTTT.

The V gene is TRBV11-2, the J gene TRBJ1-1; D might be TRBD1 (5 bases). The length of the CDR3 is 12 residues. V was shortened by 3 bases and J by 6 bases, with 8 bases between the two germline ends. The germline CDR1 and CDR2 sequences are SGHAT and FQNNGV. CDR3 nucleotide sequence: TGTGCCAGCAGCTTCAGGGCCCCTGAAGCTTTCTTT. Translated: CASSFRAPEAFF.

In DNA form, the CDR3 reads TGTGCCAGTAGTATCCGGCTAGCGGGGGCCTACGAGCAGTACTTC. Its protein is CASSIRLAGAYEQYF. This chain uses TRBV19 with TRBJ2-7, with 10 nucleotides matching TRBD2. CDR1 is LNHDA, CDR2 SQIVND, per germline (reference sequence). The CDR3 covers 15 residues. The J segment lost 2 bases and the V segment lost 3 bases, leaving 4 bases of the junction unmatched.

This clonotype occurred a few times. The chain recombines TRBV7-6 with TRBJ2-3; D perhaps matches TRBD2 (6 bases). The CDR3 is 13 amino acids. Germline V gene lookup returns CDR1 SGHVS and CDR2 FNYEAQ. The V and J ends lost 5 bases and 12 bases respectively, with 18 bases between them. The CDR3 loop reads CASSPSGGDGQYF. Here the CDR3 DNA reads TGTGCCAGCAGCCCTTCCGGAGGGGACGGCCAGTATTTT.

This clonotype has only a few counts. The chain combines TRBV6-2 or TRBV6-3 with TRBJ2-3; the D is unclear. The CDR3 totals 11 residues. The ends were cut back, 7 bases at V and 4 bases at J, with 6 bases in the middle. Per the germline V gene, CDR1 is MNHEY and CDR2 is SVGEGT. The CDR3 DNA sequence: TGTGCCAGCACCCGTGCAGATACGCAGTATTTT. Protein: CASTRADTQYF.

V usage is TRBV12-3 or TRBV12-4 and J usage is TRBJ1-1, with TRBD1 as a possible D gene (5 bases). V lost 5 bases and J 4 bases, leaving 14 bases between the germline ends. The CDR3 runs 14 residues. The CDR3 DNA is TGTGCCAGCAGTATTGTACAGAGGGGCACTGAAGCTTTCTTT. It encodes CASSIVQRGTEAFF.

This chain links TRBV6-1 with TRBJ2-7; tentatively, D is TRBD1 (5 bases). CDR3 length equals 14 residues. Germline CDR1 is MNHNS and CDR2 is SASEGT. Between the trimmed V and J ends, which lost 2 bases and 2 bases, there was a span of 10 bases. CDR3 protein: CASSEYGRAYEQYF. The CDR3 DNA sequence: TGTGCCAGCAGTGAATACGGCAGGGCCTACGAGCAGTACTTC.

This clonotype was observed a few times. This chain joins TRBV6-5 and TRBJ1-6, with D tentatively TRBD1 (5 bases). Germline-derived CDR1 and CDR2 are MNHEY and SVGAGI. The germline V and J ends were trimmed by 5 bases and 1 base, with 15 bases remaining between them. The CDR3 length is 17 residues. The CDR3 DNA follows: TGTGCCAGCAGTCCCACCAGGGCAAGATCCTATAATTCACCCCTCCACTTT. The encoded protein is CASSPTRARSYNSPLHF.

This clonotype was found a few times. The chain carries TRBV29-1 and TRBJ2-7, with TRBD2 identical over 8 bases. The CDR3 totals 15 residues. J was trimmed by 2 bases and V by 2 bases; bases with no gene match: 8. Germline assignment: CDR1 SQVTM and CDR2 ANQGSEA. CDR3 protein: CSVETLTSGAYEQYF. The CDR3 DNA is TGCAGCGTTGAAACTCTCACTAGCGGAGCCTACGAGCAGTACTTC.

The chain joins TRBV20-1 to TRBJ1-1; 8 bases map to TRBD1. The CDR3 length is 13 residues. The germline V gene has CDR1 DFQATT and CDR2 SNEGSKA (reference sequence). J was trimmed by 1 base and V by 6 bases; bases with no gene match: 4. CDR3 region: CSATTGGNTEAFF. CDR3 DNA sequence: TGCAGTGCCACTACAGGGGGGAACACTGAAGCTTTCTTT.

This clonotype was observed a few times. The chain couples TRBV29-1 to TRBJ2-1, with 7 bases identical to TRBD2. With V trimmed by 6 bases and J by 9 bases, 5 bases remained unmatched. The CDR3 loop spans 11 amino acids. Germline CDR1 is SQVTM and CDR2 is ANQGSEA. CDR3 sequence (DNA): TGCAGCGTCCGGGACTACTCTGAGCAGTTCTTC. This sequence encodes CSVRDYSEQFF.

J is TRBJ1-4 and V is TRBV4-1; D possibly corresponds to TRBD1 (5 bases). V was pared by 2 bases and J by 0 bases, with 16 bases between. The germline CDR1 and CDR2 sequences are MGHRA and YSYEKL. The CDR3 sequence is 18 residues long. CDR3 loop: CASSQILGVFATNEKLFF. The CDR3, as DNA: TGCGCCAGCAGCCAAATTCTAGGGGTTTTCGCAACTAATGAAAAACTGTTTTTT.

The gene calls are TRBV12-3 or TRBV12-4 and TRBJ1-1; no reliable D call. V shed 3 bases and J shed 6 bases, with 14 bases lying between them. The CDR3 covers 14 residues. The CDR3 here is CASSFSRPFSEAFF. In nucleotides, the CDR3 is TGTGCCAGCAGTTTTTCCAGGCCGTTCTCTGAAGCTTTCTTT.

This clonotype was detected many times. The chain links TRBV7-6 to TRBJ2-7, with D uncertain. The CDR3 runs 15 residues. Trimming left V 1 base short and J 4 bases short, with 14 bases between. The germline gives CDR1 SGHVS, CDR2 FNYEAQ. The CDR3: CASSLEATAQYEQYF. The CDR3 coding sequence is TGTGCCAGCAGCTTAGAGGCGACCGCTCAATACGAGCAGTACTTC.

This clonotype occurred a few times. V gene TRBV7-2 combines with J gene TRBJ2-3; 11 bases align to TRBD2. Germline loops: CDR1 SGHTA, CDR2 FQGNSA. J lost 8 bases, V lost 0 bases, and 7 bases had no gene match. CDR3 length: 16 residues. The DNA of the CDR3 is TGTGCCAGCAGCTTAGCGATAGCGGGAGGGCCGGGTACGCAGTATTTT. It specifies CASSLAIAGGPGTQYF.

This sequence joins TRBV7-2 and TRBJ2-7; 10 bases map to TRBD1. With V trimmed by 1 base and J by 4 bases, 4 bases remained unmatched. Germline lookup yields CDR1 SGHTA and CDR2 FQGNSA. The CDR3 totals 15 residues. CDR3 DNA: TGTGCCAGCAGCTTAGACAGGACAGGGGGATACGAGCAGTACTTC. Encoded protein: CASSLDRTGGYEQYF.

This chain's CDR3 is CASSVPGQPRQGQFF. The CDR3 coding sequence is TGTGCCAGTAGTGTACCGGGACAGCCACGGCAGGGGCAGTTCTTC. V usage is TRBV19 and J usage is TRBJ2-1, with 7 positions matching TRBD1. The ends lost 5 bases at V and 12 bases at J; junction bases unmatched: 16. Germline CDR1 is LNHDA and CDR2 is SQIVND (reference sequence). This CDR3 is 15 amino acids long.

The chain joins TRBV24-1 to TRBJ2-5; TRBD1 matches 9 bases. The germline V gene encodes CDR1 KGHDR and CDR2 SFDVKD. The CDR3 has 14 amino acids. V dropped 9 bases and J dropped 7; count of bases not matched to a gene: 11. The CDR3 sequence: CATSGTGQGGTQYF. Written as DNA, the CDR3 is TGTGCCACCTCGGGCACGGGACAGGGTGGGACCCAGTACTTC.

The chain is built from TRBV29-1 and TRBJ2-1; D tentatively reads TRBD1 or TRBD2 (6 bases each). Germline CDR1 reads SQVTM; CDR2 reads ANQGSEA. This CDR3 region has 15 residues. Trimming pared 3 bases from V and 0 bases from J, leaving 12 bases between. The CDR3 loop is CSVDGGLSSYNEQFF. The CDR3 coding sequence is TGCAGCGTTGATGGGGGGCTTAGCTCCTACAATGAGCAGTTCTTC.

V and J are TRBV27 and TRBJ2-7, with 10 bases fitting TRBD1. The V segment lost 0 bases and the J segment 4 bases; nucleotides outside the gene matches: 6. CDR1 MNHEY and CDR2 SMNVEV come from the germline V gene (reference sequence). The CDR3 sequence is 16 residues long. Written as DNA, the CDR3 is TGTGCCAGCAGTTTATCGCTGGGACAGGGGTTATACGAGCAGTACTTC. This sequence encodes CASSLSLGQGLYEQYF.

This CDR3 reads CASSLDVVAYEQYF. The CDR3 coding sequence is TGTGCCAGCAGCTTAGACGTGGTTGCGTACGAGCAGTACTTC. The chain recombines TRBV11-2 with TRBJ2-7; the D is unclear. From germline, CDR1 is SGHAT and CDR2 FQNNGV. CDR3 length equals 14 residues. The V gene lost 0 bases and the J gene lost 4 bases, with 10 bases spanning the gap.

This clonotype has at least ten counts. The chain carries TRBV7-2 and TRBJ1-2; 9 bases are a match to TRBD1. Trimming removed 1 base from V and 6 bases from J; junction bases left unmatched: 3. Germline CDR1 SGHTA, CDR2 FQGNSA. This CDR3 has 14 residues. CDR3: CASSLEQGADGYTF. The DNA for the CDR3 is TGTGCCAGCAGCTTAGAACAGGGGGCAGATGGCTACACCTTC.

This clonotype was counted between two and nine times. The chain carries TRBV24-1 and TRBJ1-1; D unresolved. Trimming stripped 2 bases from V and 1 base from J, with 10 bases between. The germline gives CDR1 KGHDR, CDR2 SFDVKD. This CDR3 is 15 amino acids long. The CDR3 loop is CATSDSRTGNTEAFF. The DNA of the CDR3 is TGTGCCACCAGTGATTCTCGGACGGGGAACACTGAAGCTTTCTTT.

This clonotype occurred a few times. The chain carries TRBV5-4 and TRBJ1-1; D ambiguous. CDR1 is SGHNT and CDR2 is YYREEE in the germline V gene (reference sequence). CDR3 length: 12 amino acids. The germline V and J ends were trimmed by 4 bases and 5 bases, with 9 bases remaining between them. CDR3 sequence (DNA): TGTGCCAGCAGCCTGTATTTTACTGAAGCTTTCTTT. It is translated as CASSLYFTEAFF. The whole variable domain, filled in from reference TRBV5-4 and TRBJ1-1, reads ETGVTQSPTHLIKTRGQQVTLRCSSQSGHNTVSWYQQALGQGPQFIFQYYREEENGRGNFPPRFSGLQFPNYSSELNVNALELDDSALYLCASSLYFTEAFFGQGTRLTVV.

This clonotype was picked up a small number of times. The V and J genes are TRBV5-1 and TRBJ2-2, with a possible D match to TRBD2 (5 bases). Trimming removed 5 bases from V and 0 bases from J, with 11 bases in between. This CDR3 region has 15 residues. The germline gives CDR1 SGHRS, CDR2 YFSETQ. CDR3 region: CASRGAPTNTGELFF. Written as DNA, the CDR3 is TGCGCCAGCAGGGGAGCACCGACGAACACCGGGGAGCTGTTTTTT.

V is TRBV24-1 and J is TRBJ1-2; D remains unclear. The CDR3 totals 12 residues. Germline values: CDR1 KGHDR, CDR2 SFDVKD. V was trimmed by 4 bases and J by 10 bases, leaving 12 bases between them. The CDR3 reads CATSDPSLLYTF. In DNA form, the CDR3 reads TGTGCCACCAGTGACCCCTCGTTACTCTACACCTTC.